This T cell receptor beta chain was recorded in a study of neoadjuvant anti-PD-1 for oral cavity cancer. Stated time point: after neoadjuvant nivolumab, at surgical resection. Patients had HPV-negative, locally advanced oral cavity squamous cell carcinoma. General study findings and limits: Higher pretreatment blood Treg/Th17 ratios correlated with higher pretreatment blood and lower post-treatment tumor TCRbeta clonality.

The V gene's germline CDR1 is LNHDA and CDR2 SQIVND (reference sequence). V was pared by 8 bases and J by 10 bases, with 20 bases between. There are 14 residues in the CDR3. Sequencing was performed with immunoSEQ multiplex PCR; in TCRdb, only in-frame clones are kept and a portion is missing. The sample yields about 42,000 clones, about 77% seen once. Details on this clone: The antigen is undetermined.

The starting material was PBMCs, obtained after nivolumab (anti-PD-1) treatment. The chain carries TRBV19 and TRBJ1-4; D is unclear. The TCR sequence derives from a person between 40 and 79 years old with oral cavity squamous cell carcinoma. The CDR3 protein is CASALGLPEGKLFF. CDR3 nucleotides: TGTGCCAGTGCCCTGGGCCTCCCGGAGGGAAAACTGTTTTTT.